Each of the 21 T cell receptor beta chains below was sequenced from the same sample in a study of blood T cell repertoires in COVID-19. Libraries were prepared by immunoSEQ multiplex PCR; TCRdb keeps only in-frame clonotypes and omits some of them. The data contain about 380,000 clones, roughly 89% of them singletons. The sequenced sample consisted of peripheral blood. These TCRs come from a man aged 18 to 29 with active or convalescent COVID-19.

As regards this clone: Its ends do not fully match the called genes, so a read error is possible. The rearrangement links TRBV5-1 to TRBJ1-4, with TRBD1 matching 7 bases. This CDR3 has 12 residues. CDR1 and CDR2 from the germline V gene are SGHRS and YFSETQ. The CDR3 coding sequence is TGCGCCAGCAGCAAAGTAACAGGGGACGCTGTTTTT. It is translated as CASSKVTGDAVF.

CDR3 nucleotides: TGTGCCAGCGGGTACAGGTTGCACACTGAAGCTTTCTTT. Its translation: CASGYRLHTEAFF. This chain uses TRBV7-3 with TRBJ1-1; weak D call: TRBD1 (5 bases). Germline CDR1 reads SGHTA; CDR2 reads FQGTGA. The V end lost 8 bases, the J end lost 3 bases, and 13 bases lay between the germline ends. This CDR3 is built from 13 residues.

The rearrangement uses TRBV25-1 and TRBJ2-2; perhaps TRBD1 as D (6 bases). Deletions cut 6 bases from V and 2 bases from J, with 16 bases between. CDR1 and CDR2 from the germline V gene are MGHDK and SYGVNS. The CDR3 consists of 16 residues. Here the CDR3 DNA reads TGTGCCAGCAGGGCCTCCAGGACAGCCAACACCGGGGAGCTGTTTTTT. This codes for CASRASRTANTGELFF. Full variable domain (missing parts from reference TRBV25-1 and TRBJ2-2): EADIYQTPRYLVIGTGKKITLECSQTMGHDKMYWYQQDPGMELHLIHYSYGVNSTEKGDLSSESTVSRIRTEHFPLTLESARPSHTSQYLCASRASRTANTGELFFGEGSRLTVL.

The V and J genes are TRBV4-1 and TRBJ2-5; 7 nucleotides align to TRBD2. The V segment lost 1 base and the J segment 7 bases; nucleotides outside the gene matches: 6. The CDR3 runs 14 residues. Germline CDR1 is MGHRA and CDR2 is YSYEKL. The chain's CDR3 is CASSQGGGVLTQYF. Written as DNA, the CDR3 is TGCGCCAGCAGCCAAGGTGGGGGGGTTCTGACCCAGTACTTC.

V and J are TRBV28 and TRBJ1-5; D is possibly TRBD1 (5 bases). Germline values: CDR1 MDHEN, CDR2 SYDVKM. The CDR3 spans 15 residues. With 8 bases removed from V and 0 bases from J, the gap between germline ends came to 14 bases. The CDR3 region is CASLPGTLSNQPQHF. The CDR3 bases are TGTGCCAGCCTCCCCGGGACTCTTAGCAATCAGCCCCAGCATTTT.

The rearrangement links TRBV28 to TRBJ2-2; 12 nucleotides line up with TRBD2. V shed 6 bases and J 5 bases; nucleotides not matched to a gene: 13. Germline CDR1 and CDR2: MDHEN and SYDVKM. This CDR3 region has 18 residues. For the CDR3, the DNA is TGTGCCAGCAGCCGAGGTGGGCTAGCGGGAGGGCGAACCGGGGAGCTGTTTTTT. It yields the protein CASSRGGLAGGRTGELFF.

V and J are TRBV18 and TRBJ1-5; D remains ambiguous. The V gene lost 6 bases and the J gene lost 2 bases, with 8 bases spanning the gap. Germline V gives CDR1 KGHSH, CDR2 LQKENI. This CDR3 contains 13 residues. CDR3 residues: CASSSRGNQPQHF. CDR3 nucleotide sequence: TGTGCCAGCTCTTCTCGGGGCAATCAGCCCCAGCATTTT.

This clone was counted between two and nine times. The chain carries TRBV24-1 and TRBJ2-7; 10 bases agree with TRBD1. Germline loops: CDR1 KGHDR, CDR2 SFDVKD. The V and J ends lost 2 bases and 3 bases, in that order; junction bases with no gene match: 6. This CDR3 has 16 residues. The CDR3 region is CATSDSTGGFGYEQYF. In DNA form, the CDR3 reads TGTGCCACCAGTGATTCGACAGGGGGCTTTGGCTACGAGCAGTACTTC.

This chain uses TRBV28 with TRBJ1-1, with 7 positions matching TRBD1. Germline V gene data show CDR1 as MDHEN and CDR2 as SYDVKM. Germline trimming cut 5 bases from V and 3 bases from J; bases unmatched to any gene: 15. CDR3 length: 17 residues. CDR3 amino acids: CASSKPGQRKRDTEAFF. The CDR3 nucleotides read TGTGCCAGCAGTAAACCGGGACAGAGAAAAAGGGACACTGAAGCTTTCTTT.

This chain uses TRBV10-3 with TRBJ2-1; possible D gene TRBD1, 5 bases. CDR3 length: 14 residues. V was cut by 1 base and J by 6 bases, with 10 bases left in between. The germline gives CDR1 ENHRY, CDR2 SYGVKD. CDR3 in amino acids: CAISEWGPGNEQFF. The CDR3 nucleotides are TGTGCCATCAGTGAGTGGGGCCCAGGCAATGAGCAGTTCTTC.

The J gene is TRBJ2-5, the V gene TRBV2; D remains unclear. Per the germline V gene, CDR1 is SNHLY and CDR2 is FYNNEI. The CDR3 covers 13 residues. The V end was cut by 10 bases, the J end by 5 bases, with 17 bases between. The chain's CDR3 is CATTVATPETQYF. DNA of the CDR3: TGTGCCACTACTGTAGCCACTCCGGAGACCCAGTACTTC.

V is TRBV7-2 and J is TRBJ1-4; D gene uncertain. The CDR3 has 14 residues. The V gene's germline CDR1 is SGHTA and CDR2 FQGNSA. Trimming pared 5 bases from V and 2 bases from J, leaving 9 bases between. CDR3 loop: CASSRVVTNEKLFF. DNA of the CDR3: TGTGCCAGCAGCCGGGTTGTTACTAATGAAAAACTGTTTTTT.

A single count supports this clone. This chain uses TRBV4-1 with TRBJ2-1, with 7 bases aligning to TRBD2. Losses at the gene ends were 4 bases for V and 5 bases for J; bases not matched to a gene: 8. The germline CDR1 and CDR2 sequences are MGHRA and YSYEKL. This CDR3 is 15 amino acids long. CDR3: CASSLFGTIDNEQFF. Written as DNA, the CDR3 is TGCGCCAGCAGCCTTTTTGGGACTATCGACAATGAGCAGTTCTTC.

Here the CDR3 DNA reads TGTGCCAGTAGTACAGTAAACGAAAAACTGTTTTTT. This codes for CASSTVNEKLFF. The J gene is TRBJ1-4, the V gene TRBV19; D ambiguous. V dropped 4 bases and J dropped 8 bases, with 8 bases sitting between them. The CDR3 is made up of 12 amino acids. The germline gives CDR1 LNHDA, CDR2 SQIVND (reference sequence).

V is TRBV6-5 and J is TRBJ2-7; 9 bases line up with TRBD1. Trimming at V came to 4 bases and at J to 7 bases, leaving 11 bases not matched to a gene. Germline assignment: CDR1 MNHEY and CDR2 SVGAGI. CDR3 length equals 15 residues. The CDR3 region is CASSSSGTGSWEQYF. The DNA of the CDR3 is TGTGCCAGCAGTTCGTCCGGGACAGGGTCTTGGGAGCAGTACTTC.

This rearrangement joins TRBV19 to TRBJ1-1, with D unclear. The CDR3 covers 13 residues. CDR1 and CDR2 from the germline V gene are LNHDA and SQIVND (reference sequence). Trimming cost V 4 bases and J 0 bases, with 6 bases left between them. The CDR3 here is CASSNYMNTEAFF. CDR3 nucleotides: TGTGCCAGTAGTAATTACATGAACACTGAAGCTTTCTTT. The full variable domain, its missing parts supplied by reference TRBV19 and TRBJ1-1, is DGGITQSPKYLFRKEGQNVTLSCEQNLNHDAMYWYRQDPGQGLRLIYYSQIVNDFQKGDIAEGYSVSREKKESFPLTVTSAQKNPTAFYLCASSNYMNTEAFFGQGTRLTVV.

The chain joins TRBV28 to TRBJ1-6; no clear D. V lost 6 bases and J lost 10, with 16 bases in between. This CDR3 region has 14 residues. CDR1 MDHEN and CDR2 SYDVKM come from the germline V gene. CDR3 amino acids: CASSWHRESSPLHF. The DNA for the CDR3 is TGTGCCAGCAGCTGGCACCGGGAATCCTCACCCCTCCACTTT.

This chain links TRBV7-6 with TRBJ2-1; 12 nucleotides agree with TRBD2. Per germline, CDR1 SGHVS and CDR2 FNYEAQ. The CDR3 consists of 17 residues. V trimming: 0 bases; J trimming: 5 bases; junction bases outside the gene matches: 5. For the CDR3, the DNA is TGTGCCAGCAGCTTAGCCTCTTGGACTAGCGGGGACAATGAGCAGTTCTTC. Protein sequence: CASSLASWTSGDNEQFF.

V usage is TRBV7-3 and J usage is TRBJ2-2; 8 nucleotides agree with TRBD1. The V gene end was trimmed by 4 bases and the J gene end by 2 bases; junction bases not matched to a gene: 3. The CDR3 contains 15 residues. Germline CDR1 and CDR2: SGHTA and FQGTGA. CDR3 sequence: CASSSTGANTGELFF. CDR3 coding DNA: TGTGCCAGCAGCTCGACAGGGGCCAACACCGGGGAGCTGTTTTTT.

This chain uses TRBV3-1 (or the pseudogene TRBV3-2) with TRBJ2-7, with TRBD2 matching 13 bases. Per the germline V gene, CDR1 is LGHDT and CDR2 is YNNKEL (reference sequence). V was pared by 4 bases and J by 2 bases, with 8 bases of the junction left unmatched. The CDR3 contains 17 residues. The CDR3 spells CASSRTSGSLSTYEQYF. The CDR3 coding sequence is TGTGCCAGCAGCCGGACTAGCGGGAGCCTGAGTACCTACGAGCAGTACTTC.

The rearrangement uses TRBV6-5 and TRBJ1-2, with 9 positions matching TRBD1. The V and J ends lost 5 bases and 2 bases, in that order; junction bases with no gene match: 6. The CDR3 spans 15 residues. Germline V lookup: CDR1 MNHEY, CDR2 SVGAGI. In DNA form, the CDR3 reads TGTGCCAGCAGTCCAAACAGGGGGCGCAACTATGGCTACACCTTC. Protein sequence: CASSPNRGRNYGYTF.